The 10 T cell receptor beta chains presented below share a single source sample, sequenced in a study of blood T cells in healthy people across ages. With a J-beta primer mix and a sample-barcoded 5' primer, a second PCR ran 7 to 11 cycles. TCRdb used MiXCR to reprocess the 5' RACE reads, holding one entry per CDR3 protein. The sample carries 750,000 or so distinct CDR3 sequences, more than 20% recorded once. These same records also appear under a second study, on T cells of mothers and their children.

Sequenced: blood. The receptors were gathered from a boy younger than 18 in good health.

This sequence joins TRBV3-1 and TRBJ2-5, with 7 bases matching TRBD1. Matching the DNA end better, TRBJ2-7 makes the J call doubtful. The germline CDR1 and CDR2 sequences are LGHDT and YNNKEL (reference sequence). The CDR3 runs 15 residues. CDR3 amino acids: CASSQEQTGIYEQYF. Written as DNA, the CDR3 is TGTGCCAGCAGCCAAGAACAGACAGGGATCTACGAGCAGTACTTC.

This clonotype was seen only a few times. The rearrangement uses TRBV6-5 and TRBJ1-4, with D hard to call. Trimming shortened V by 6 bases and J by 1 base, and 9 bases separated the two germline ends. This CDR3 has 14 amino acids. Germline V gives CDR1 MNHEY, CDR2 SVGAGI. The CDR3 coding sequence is TGTGCCAGCAGGAGGCTTTTAACTAATGAAAAACTGTTTTTT. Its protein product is CASRRLLTNEKLFF.

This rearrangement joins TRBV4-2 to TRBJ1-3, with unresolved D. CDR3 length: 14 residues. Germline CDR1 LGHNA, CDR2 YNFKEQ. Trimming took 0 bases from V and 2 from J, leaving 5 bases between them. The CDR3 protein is CASSQEHTGNTIYF. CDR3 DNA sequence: TGTGCCAGCAGCCAAGAACATACTGGAAACACCATATATTTT.

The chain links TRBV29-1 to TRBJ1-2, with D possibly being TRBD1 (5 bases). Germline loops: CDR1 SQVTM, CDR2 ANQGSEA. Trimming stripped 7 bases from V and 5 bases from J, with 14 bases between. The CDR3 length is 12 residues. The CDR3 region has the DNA TGCAGCGGGGCGACAGACGGTTATGGCTACACCTTC. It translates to CSGATDGYGYTF. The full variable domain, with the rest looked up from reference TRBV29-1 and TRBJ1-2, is SAVISQKPSRDICQRGTSLTIQCQVDSQVTMMFWYRQQPGQSLTLIATANQGSEATYESGFVIDKFPISRPNLTFSTLTVSNMSPEDSSIYLCSGATDGYGYTFGSGTRLTVV.

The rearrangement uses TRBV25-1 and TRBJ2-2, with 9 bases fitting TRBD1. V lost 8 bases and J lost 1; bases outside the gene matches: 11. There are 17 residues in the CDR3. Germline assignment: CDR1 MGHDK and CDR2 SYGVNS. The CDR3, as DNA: TGTGCCAGCCGACCGAATCCGGGACAGGGGAACACCGGGGAGCTGTTTTTT. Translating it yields CASRPNPGQGNTGELFF.

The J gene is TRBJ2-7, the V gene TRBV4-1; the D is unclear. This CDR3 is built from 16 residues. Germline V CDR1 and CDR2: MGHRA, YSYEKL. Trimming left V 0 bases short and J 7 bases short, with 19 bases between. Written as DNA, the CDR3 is TGCGCCAGCAGCCAAGATTACGGCAGCCCAGCGAGGGAGCAGTACTTC. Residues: CASSQDYGSPAREQYF.

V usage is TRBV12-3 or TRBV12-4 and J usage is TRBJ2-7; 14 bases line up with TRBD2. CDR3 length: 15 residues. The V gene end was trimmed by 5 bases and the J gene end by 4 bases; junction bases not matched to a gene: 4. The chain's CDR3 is CASSVGLAGEYEQYF. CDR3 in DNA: TGTGCCAGCAGTGTGGGACTAGCGGGAGAATACGAGCAGTACTTC.

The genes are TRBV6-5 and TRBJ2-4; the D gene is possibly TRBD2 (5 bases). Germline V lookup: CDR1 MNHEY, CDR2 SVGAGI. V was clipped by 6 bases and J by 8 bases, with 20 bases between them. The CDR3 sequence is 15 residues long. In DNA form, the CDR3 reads TGTGCCAGCAGGGACTTTGCCGGGAATTCGGACATTCAGTACTTC. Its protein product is CASRDFAGNSDIQYF.

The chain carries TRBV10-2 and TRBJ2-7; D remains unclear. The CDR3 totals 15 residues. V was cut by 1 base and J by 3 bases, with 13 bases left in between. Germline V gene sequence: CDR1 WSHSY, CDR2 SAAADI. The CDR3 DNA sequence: TGCGCCAGCAGTGAGTGGCAAGAGGCCCGCTACGAGCAGTACTTC. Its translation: CASSEWQEARYEQYF.

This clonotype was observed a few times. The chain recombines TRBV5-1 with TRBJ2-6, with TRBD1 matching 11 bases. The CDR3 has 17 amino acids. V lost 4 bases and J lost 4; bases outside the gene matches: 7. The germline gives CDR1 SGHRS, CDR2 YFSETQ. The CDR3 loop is CASSRDRGSLGANVLTF. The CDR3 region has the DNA TGCGCCAGCAGCAGGGACAGGGGGTCCCTCGGGGCCAACGTCCTGACTTTC.